This T cell receptor beta chain was sequenced for a study of post-analysis software for immune sequencing data. As for the study in general: Both relapsing-remitting and secondary progressive multiple sclerosis featured among the disease courses, as did progressive-relapsing multiple sclerosis. Study outcomes and limitations: Patients had higher frequencies than controls of a few TRBV segments, including TRBV5-6, TRBV5-1 and TRBV20-1. Controls had significantly higher normalized Chao1 diversity than multiple sclerosis patients.

A word on this clonotype: Its cognate antigen is unknown. A much bigger clone sits one base away, suggesting this may be a read error.

cDNA libraries for TCR beta contained unique molecular identifiers. Each CDR3 protein gets one entry after TCRdb re-called the PCR reads with MiXCR. This sample has about 200,000 distinct CDR3 sequences; about 30% occur once, and the top ten carry about 3.4%. Germline V gene sequence: CDR1 MNHGY, CDR2 SVAAGI. The CDR3 extends over 15 amino acids. This chain links TRBV6-9 with TRBJ2-4, with D uncertain. Sequences were obtained from blood. The sequence derives from a girl aged 2-17 years with multiple sclerosis. The DNA of the CDR3 is TGTACCAGCAGTTATCCCACGCCAGCCAAAAACATTCAGTACTTC. This translates into CTSSYPTPAKNIQYF.